This record concerns one TCR beta chain sequence. Stated time point: newly diagnosed GD, antithyroid drugs for less than 3 months. RNA isolated from PBMCs was used to make the TCR library. This sample was included in a study of regulatory T cells in long-lasting Graves disease. Investigators prepared the TCR beta libraries by applying iRepertoire HTBI primers and Arm-PCR of CDR3 regions. TCRdb fed the multiplex PCR reads into MiXCR, producing one record per CDR3 protein. The sample records fewer than 350,000 distinct CDR3 sequences, 15% to 20% being singletons. V lost 4 bases to trimming and J lost 2 bases, with 15 bases between them. The CDR3 sequence is 15 residues long. Germline CDR1 SGDLS, CDR2 YYNGEE.

This TCR derives from a female donor with Graves disease. The chain has TRBV9 and TRBJ1-2, with unresolved D. This specimen consisted of peripheral blood mononuclear cells (PBMCs), obtained at new diagnosis, from a patient treated with antithyroid drugs. DNA of the CDR3: TGTGCCAGCAGCCAATCTCTGGACGGCAACTATGGCTACACCTTC. Amino acids: CASSQSLDGNYGYTF.